A single sample is the source of the 10 T cell receptor beta chains below, sequenced in a study of blood T cell repertoires in COVID-19. Profiling relied on immunoSEQ multiplex PCR, and the TCRdb table lists in-frame clones only, not all of them. This sample has 200,000 to 250,000 clones, with approximately 90% found just once. Sequenced material: peripheral blood. All receptors derive from a man aged 25-40 years with COVID-19, enrolled during active disease.

This rearrangement joins TRBV28 to TRBJ1-5; D might be TRBD1 (6 bases). V lost 6 bases, J lost 11 bases, and 14 bases lay in between. Germline V CDR1 and CDR2: MDHEN, SYDVKM. There are 12 residues in the CDR3. In DNA form, the CDR3 reads TGTGCCAGCAGGAACCGGGACATGGCCCAGCATTTT. This codes for CASRNRDMAQHF. The whole variable domain, filled in from reference TRBV28 and TRBJ1-5, reads DVKVTQSSRYLVKRTGEKVFLECVQDMDHENMFWYRQDPGLGLRLIYFSYDVKMKEKGDIPEGYSVSREKKERFSLILESASTNQTSMYLCASRNRDMAQHFGDGTRLSIL.

V and J are TRBV18 and TRBJ2-7; D unresolved. The CDR3 loop spans 13 amino acids. The germline CDR1 and CDR2 sequences are KGHSH and LQKENI. V lost 1 base and J 7 bases, leaving 11 bases between the germline ends. CDR3 coding DNA: TGTGCCAGCTCACCACTGACTCTTCAGGAGCAGTACTTC. It is translated as CASSPLTLQEQYF.

The chain couples TRBV5-6 to TRBJ2-7; 12 positions match TRBD2. Looked up from germline, CDR1 is SGHDT and CDR2 is YYEEEE. The CDR3 has 15 amino acids. V shed 4 bases and J 2 bases; nucleotides not matched to a gene: 4. The CDR3 loop reads CASSPGTSGPYEQYF. CDR3 nucleotides: TGTGCCAGCAGCCCCGGGACTAGCGGGCCCTACGAGCAGTACTTC. Full variable domain (rest looked up from reference TRBV5-6 and TRBJ2-7): DAGVTQSPTHLIKTRGQQVTLRCSPKSGHDTVSWYQQALGQGPQFIFQYYEEEERQRGNFPDRFSGHQFPNYSSELNVNALLLGDSALYLCASSPGTSGPYEQYFGPGTRLTVT.

The gene calls are TRBV6-5 and TRBJ1-2, with 7 bases lining up with TRBD1. Germline V gene lookup returns CDR1 MNHEY and CDR2 SVGAGI. The trim removed 2 bases at V and 4 bases at J, leaving 10 bases unmatched. There are 16 residues in the CDR3. The CDR3 coding sequence is TGTGCCAGCAGTTACCGTGAGACAGGGAGAACCTATGGCTACACCTTC. This translates into CASSYRETGRTYGYTF.

The chain couples TRBV6-5 to TRBJ1-1, with 9 nucleotides matching TRBD1. The V gene's germline CDR1 is MNHEY and CDR2 SVGAGI. The CDR3 is 14 residues long. J was trimmed by 1 base and V by 10 bases; bases with no gene match: 7. The CDR3 DNA reads TGTGCCACTGGGACAGGGTGGAAGAACACTGAAGCTTTCTTT. Amino acid sequence: CATGTGWKNTEAFF.

The V and J genes are TRBV7-3 and TRBJ2-2; 7 positions match TRBD1. In germline, CDR1 is SGHTA, CDR2 FQGTGA. V gave up 2 bases and J gave up 4 bases; unmatched junction bases: 10. The CDR3 runs to 17 residues. The DNA for the CDR3 is TGTGCCAGCAGCTTACTAAGGACAGGTTATGTCACCGGGGAGCTGTTTTTT. Its translation is CASSLLRTGYVTGELFF.

This rearrangement joins TRBV7-3 to TRBJ2-1; no firm D call. The CDR3 is 16 amino acids. CDR1 and CDR2 from the germline V gene are SGHTA and FQGTGA. V lost 5 bases and J 4 bases, leaving 18 bases between the germline ends. This CDR3 reads CASSKHTKIGYNEQFF. For the CDR3, the DNA is TGTGCCAGCAGCAAACATACAAAGATCGGGTACAATGAGCAGTTCTTC.

J is TRBJ1-6 and V is TRBV3-1 (or the pseudogene TRBV3-2); D remains ambiguous. The germline V gene encodes CDR1 LGHDT and CDR2 YNNKEL (reference sequence). Trimming removed 1 base at V and 4 bases at J, with 8 bases between. The CDR3 is 15 residues long. CDR3 region: CASSQVLAYNSPLHF. CDR3 DNA sequence: TGTGCCAGCAGCCAAGTTTTAGCTTATAATTCACCCCTCCACTTT.

The rearrangement joins TRBV28 to TRBJ1-2; TRBD1 agrees at 10 bases. CDR1 and CDR2 from the germline V gene are MDHEN and SYDVKM. This CDR3 is built from 18 residues. The ends lost 6 bases at V and 4 bases at J; junction bases unmatched: 17. The CDR3, as DNA: TGTGCCAGCAGCAAAGTCCCGGGACAGGGGCCCCGGCCCTATGGCTACACCTTC. Translated, it gives CASSKVPGQGPRPYGYTF.

The CDR3 coding sequence is TGTGCCAGCAGTTTCTCAGGGGCGCTTCTAAAACTGTTTTTT. Its translation is CASSFSGALLKLFF. This sequence joins TRBV28 and TRBJ1-4, with D possibly TRBD1 on 6 matching bases. There are 14 residues in the CDR3. The germline V gene has CDR1 MDHEN and CDR2 SYDVKM. V dropped 3 bases and J dropped 10 bases, with 15 bases sitting between them.